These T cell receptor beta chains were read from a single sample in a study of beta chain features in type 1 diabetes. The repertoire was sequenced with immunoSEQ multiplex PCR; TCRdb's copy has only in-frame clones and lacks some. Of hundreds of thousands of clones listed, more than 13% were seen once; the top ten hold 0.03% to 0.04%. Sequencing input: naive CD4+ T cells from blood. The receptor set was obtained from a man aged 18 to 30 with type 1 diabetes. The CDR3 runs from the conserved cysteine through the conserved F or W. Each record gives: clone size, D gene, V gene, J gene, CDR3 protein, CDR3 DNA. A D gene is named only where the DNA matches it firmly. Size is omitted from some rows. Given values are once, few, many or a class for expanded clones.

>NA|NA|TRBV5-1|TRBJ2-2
CASSLAGASSGELFF
TGCGCCAGCAGCTTGGCGGGAGCTTCTTCCGGGGAGCTGTTTTTT
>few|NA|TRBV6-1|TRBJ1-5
CASSDPFRGYYNQPQHF
TGTGCCAGCAGTGACCCTTTCCGGGGGTACTACAATCAGCCCCAGCATTTT
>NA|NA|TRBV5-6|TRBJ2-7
CASSLSRSYEQYF
TGTGCCAGCAGCTTAAGCAGGTCCTACGAGCAGTACTTC
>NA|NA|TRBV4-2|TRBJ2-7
CASSQDHQREPSYEQYF
TGTGCCAGCAGCCAAGATCATCAGAGGGAGCCTTCCTACGAGCAGTACTTC
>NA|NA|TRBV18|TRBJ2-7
CASSPGPGPHYEQYF
TGTGCCAGCTCACCAGGTCCAGGGCCACACTACGAGCAGTACTTC
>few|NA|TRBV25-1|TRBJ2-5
CASSSRGETQYF
TGTGCCAGCAGTTCTAGGGGGGAGACCCAGTACTTC
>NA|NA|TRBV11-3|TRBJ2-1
CASSSRGGEQFF
TGTGCCAGCAGCTCCCGGGGTGGTGAGCAGTTCTTC
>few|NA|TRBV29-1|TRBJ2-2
CSVLGTRSTGELFF
TGCAGCGTTCTAGGGACGCGGAGCACCGGGGAGCTGTTTTTT
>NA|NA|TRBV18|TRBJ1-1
CASSPLRQSGTEAFF
TGTGCCAGCTCACCACTCAGACAGTCGGGGACTGAAGCTTTCTTT
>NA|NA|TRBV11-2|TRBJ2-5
CASSSNRQETQYF
TGTGCCAGCAGCTCGAACCGACAAGAGACCCAGTACTTC
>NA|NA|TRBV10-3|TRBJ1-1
CAITDSVNTEAFF
TGTGCCATCACCGACAGCGTGAACACTGAAGCTTTCTTT
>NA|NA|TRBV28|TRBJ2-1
CASSYPADEQFF
TGTGCCAGCAGTTACCCGGCGGATGAGCAGTTCTTC
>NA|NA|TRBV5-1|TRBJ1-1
CASSLVPGVNTEAFF
TGCGCCAGCAGCTTGGTTCCCGGCGTGAACACTGAAGCTTTCTTT
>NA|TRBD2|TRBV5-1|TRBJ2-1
CASSLGGSGRLNEQFF
TGCGCCAGCAGCTTGGGTGGTAGCGGGAGGTTGAATGAGCAGTTCTTC
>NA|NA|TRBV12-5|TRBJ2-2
CASGSEVGGELFF
TGTGCTAGTGGTTCGGAGGTGGGCGGGGAGCTGTTTTTT
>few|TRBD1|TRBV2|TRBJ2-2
CASSEFRPGQGTGELFF
TGTGCCAGCAGTGAGTTCCGCCCGGGACAGGGCACCGGGGAGCTGTTTTTT
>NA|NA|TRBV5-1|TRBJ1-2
CASSSQAEQGLGTF
TGCGCCAGCAGCTCCCAAGCGGAACAGGGTTTGGGTACCTTC
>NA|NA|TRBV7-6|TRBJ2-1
CASSLLGQMNEQFF
TGTGCCAGCAGCTTATTGGGGCAGATGAATGAGCAGTTCTTC
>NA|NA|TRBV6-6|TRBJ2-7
CASSYSAGTYEQYF
TGTGCCAGCAGTTACTCGGCAGGTACCTACGAGCAGTACTTC
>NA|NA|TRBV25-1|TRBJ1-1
CASSEYGDREATEAFF
TGTGCCAGCAGTGAATATGGGGACCGAGAGGCCACTGAAGCTTTCTTT
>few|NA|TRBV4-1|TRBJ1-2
CASSHGGYSYGYTF
TGCGCCAGCAGCCACGGGGGTTACTCCTATGGCTACACCTTC
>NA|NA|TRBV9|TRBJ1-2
CASSEPGKLGDGYTF
TGTGCCAGCAGCGAGCCAGGGAAGTTGGGGGATGGCTACACCTTC
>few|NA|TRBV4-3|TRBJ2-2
CASSQLGSMTGELFF
TGCGCCAGCAGCCAGTTGGGGTCGATGACCGGGGAGCTGTTTTTT
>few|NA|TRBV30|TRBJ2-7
CAWSAQRMSGSRGGLYEQYF
TGTGCCTGGAGTGCTCAAAGGATGAGCGGATCCAGAGGGGGGCTCTACGAGCAGTACTTC
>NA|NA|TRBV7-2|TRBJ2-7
CASSPRQGGYEQYF
TGTGCCAGCAGCCCTCGACAGGGAGGCTACGAGCAGTACTTC
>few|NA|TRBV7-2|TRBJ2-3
CASSLKGITDTQYF
TGTGCCAGCAGCTTAAAGGGAATCACAGATACGCAGTATTTT
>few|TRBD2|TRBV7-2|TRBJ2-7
CASSAGTSGFSYEQYF
TGTGCCAGCAGCGCCGGGACTAGCGGCTTCTCCTACGAGCAGTACTTC
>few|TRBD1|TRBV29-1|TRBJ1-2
CSATSTGNYGYTF
TGCAGCGCTACTTCGACAGGGAACTATGGCTACACCTTC
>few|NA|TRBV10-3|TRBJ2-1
CAIRTGSYNEQFF
TGTGCCATCAGGACGGGCTCCTACAATGAGCAGTTCTTC
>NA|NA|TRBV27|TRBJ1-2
CASSSPTPRGYGYTF
TGTGCCAGCAGTTCCCCTACACCCCGTGGCTATGGCTACACCTTC
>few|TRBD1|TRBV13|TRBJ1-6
CASSPAGTGGLGLHF
TGTGCCAGCAGCCCGGCCGGGACAGGGGGCCTAGGCCTCCACTTT
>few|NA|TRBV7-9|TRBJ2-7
CASSLAPTGSYEQYF
TGTGCCAGCAGCTTAGCCCCGACAGGCTCCTACGAGCAGTACTTC
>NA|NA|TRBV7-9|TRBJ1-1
CASSPGAVVGTEAFF
TGTGCCAGCAGCCCAGGGGCGGTGGTGGGCACTGAAGCTTTCTTT
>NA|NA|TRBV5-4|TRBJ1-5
CASSLRPGGDQPQHF
TGTGCCAGCAGCTTGCGGCCGGGAGGCGATCAGCCCCAGCATTTT
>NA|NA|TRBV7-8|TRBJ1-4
CASSFSGARAGEKLFF
TGTGCCAGCAGCTTTTCAGGAGCTAGGGCGGGGGAAAAACTGTTTTTT
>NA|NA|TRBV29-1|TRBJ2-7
CSAAGADEQYF
TGCAGCGCCGCGGGGGCGGATGAGCAGTACTTC
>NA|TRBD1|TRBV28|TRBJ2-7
CASSVRTGPYEQYF
TGTGCCAGCAGTGTACGGACAGGGCCCTACGAGCAGTACTTC
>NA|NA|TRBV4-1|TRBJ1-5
CASSQTGTPGHHSNQPQHF
TGCGCCAGCAGCCAAACGGGAACGCCGGGACACCATAGCAATCAGCCCCAGCATTTT
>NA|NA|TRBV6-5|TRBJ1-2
CASSYSNAGYTF
TGTGCCAGCAGTTACTCGAACGCTGGCTACACCTTC
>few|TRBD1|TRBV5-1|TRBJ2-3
CASSFGQGASTDTQYF
TGCGCCAGCAGCTTCGGACAGGGAGCTAGCACAGATACGCAGTATTTT
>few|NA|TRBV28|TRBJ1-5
CASSLINQPQHF
TGTGCCAGCAGTTTAATCAATCAGCCCCAGCATTTT
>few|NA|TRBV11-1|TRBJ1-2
CASSRGDPYGYTF
TGTGCCAGTTCCCGAGGGGATCCCTATGGCTACACCTTC
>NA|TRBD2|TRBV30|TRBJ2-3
CAEGSGGDTQYF
TGTGCCGAAGGTAGCGGGGGCGATACGCAGTATTTT
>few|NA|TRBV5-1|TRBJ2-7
CASSFDSISYEQYF
TGCGCCAGCAGCTTTGACTCGATATCCTACGAGCAGTACTTC
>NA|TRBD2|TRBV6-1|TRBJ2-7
CASRASGNSYEQYF
TGTGCCAGCAGGGCTAGCGGGAATTCCTACGAGCAGTACTTC
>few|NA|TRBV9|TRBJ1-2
CASSAQGVYGYTF
TGTGCCAGCAGCGCACAGGGTGTTTATGGCTACACCTTC
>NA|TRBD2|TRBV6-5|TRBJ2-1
CASSPGLVTYNEQFF
TGTGCCAGCAGCCCGGGACTAGTCACCTACAATGAGCAGTTCTTC
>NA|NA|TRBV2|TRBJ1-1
CASSADSWNAEAFF
TGTGCCAGCAGCGCTGACAGTTGGAACGCTGAAGCTTTCTTT
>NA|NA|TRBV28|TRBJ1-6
CASTRQIIGNSPLHF
TGTGCCAGCACCCGACAGATAATTGGCAATTCACCCCTCCACTTT
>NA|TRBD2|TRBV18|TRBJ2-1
CASSLHSGGSNEQFF
TGTGCCAGCTCACTCCACAGCGGGGGCTCCAATGAGCAGTTCTTC
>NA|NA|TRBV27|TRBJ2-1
CASSLFVSGVFDNEQFF
TGTGCCAGCAGTTTATTCGTCTCGGGAGTATTCGACAATGAGCAGTTCTTC
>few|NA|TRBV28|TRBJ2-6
CASSPTRAGANVLTF
TGTGCCAGCAGTCCCACCCGTGCTGGGGCCAACGTCCTGACTTTC